Following are 2 T cell receptor beta chains from one sample sequenced in a study of CD8 T cells in Susac syndrome. An amount of RNA that ranged from roughly 0.5 to 1 ug was reverse transcribed with random hexamers. Via MiXCR, TCRdb re-called the immunoSEQ multiplex PCR reads, giving one row per CDR3 protein. The sample yields 150,000 to 200,000 distinct CDR3 sequences, 90% to 95% seen once. Specimen: CD8+ T cells from PBMCs. All receptors come from a human donor with multiple sclerosis.

The chain joins TRBV13 to TRBJ1-1, with unresolved D. The germline V and J ends were trimmed by 3 bases and 1 base, with 6 bases remaining between them. The CDR3 consists of 13 residues. From germline, CDR1 is PRHDT and CDR2 FYEKMQ (reference sequence). CDR3 amino acids: CASSFMGNTEAFF. The DNA for the CDR3 is TGTGCCAGCAGCTTCATGGGGAACACTGAAGCTTTCTTT.

This clonotype was recorded only once. The chain links TRBV5-4 to TRBJ2-2; D not certain. Deletions cut 9 bases from V and 4 bases from J, with 10 bases between. This CDR3 is built from 12 residues. CDR1 and CDR2 from the germline V gene are SGHNT and YYREEE (reference sequence). The DNA for the CDR3 is TGTGCCACCCAGGTGGCCACCGGGGAGCTGTTTTTT. This sequence encodes CATQVATGELFF.